These 26 T cell receptor beta chains originate from one sample sequenced in a study of cytomegalovirus exposure and HLA in healthy donors. PCR amplification relied on 60 Vbeta primers (plus 13 Jbeta primers). Method: immunoSEQ multiplex PCR; TCRdb's copy keeps in-frame clones and lacks some. The sample has over 130,000 clones, approximately 80% seen once. The sequenced sample consisted of PBMCs. The source is a male donor in good health and CMV-seronegative.

The V gene is TRBV7-2, the J gene TRBJ2-1; D gene unclear. The CDR3 totals 14 residues. Germline V CDR1 and CDR2: SGHTA, FQGNSA. The germline V and J ends were trimmed by 5 bases and 5 bases, with 13 bases remaining between them. The CDR3 spells CASSQTVLDNEQFF. DNA of the CDR3: TGTGCCAGCAGCCAGACTGTCTTAGACAATGAGCAGTTCTTC.

The chain couples TRBV11-2 to TRBJ2-1; 10 positions agree with TRBD2. The CDR3 sequence is 15 residues long. V trimming: 7 bases; J trimming: 7 bases; junction bases outside the gene matches: 10. Germline CDR1 reads SGHAT; CDR2 reads FQNNGV. The CDR3 sequence is CASTMGPSGSNEQFF. CDR3 DNA: TGTGCCAGCACCATGGGGCCTAGCGGGAGTAATGAGCAGTTCTTC. Full variable domain (outside the CDR3, taken from reference TRBV11-2 and TRBJ2-1): EAGVAQSPRYKIIEKRQSVAFWCNPISGHATLYWYQQILGQGPKLLIQFQNNGVVDDSQLPKDRFSAERLKGVDSTLKIQPAKLEDSAVYLCASTMGPSGSNEQFFGPGTRLTVL.

The chain joins TRBV28 to TRBJ2-1, with D unclear. The germline gives CDR1 MDHEN, CDR2 SYDVKM. V was pared by 1 base and J by 6 bases, with 7 bases between. This CDR3 is 13 amino acids long. The CDR3: CASSLFRGNEQFF. CDR3 bases: TGTGCCAGCAGTTTATTCCGAGGCAATGAGCAGTTCTTC.

The CDR3 DNA reads as TGTGCCAGCAGCTGGAGCATTCTCCGCGGGAGAGGGGAAGAGACCCAGTACTTC. Amino acids: CASSWSILRGRGEETQYF. The chain employs TRBV7-8 and TRBJ2-5; 7 nucleotides agree with TRBD2. V dropped 4 bases and J dropped 3; count of bases not matched to a gene: 17. The CDR3 loop spans 18 amino acids. Germline values: CDR1 SGHVS, CDR2 FQNEAQ.

The gene calls are TRBV28 and TRBJ1-5; the D is unclear. The CDR3 covers 14 residues. V gave up 8 bases and J gave up 4 bases, with 15 bases separating them. Germline CDR1 is MDHEN and CDR2 is SYDVKM. The CDR3 here is CASLPSRYNQPQHF. Here the CDR3 DNA reads TGTGCCAGCCTACCTTCCCGGTATAATCAGCCCCAGCATTTT.

The rearrangement joins TRBV5-6 to TRBJ2-1; TRBD2 agrees at 13 bases. This CDR3 comprises 15 residues. CDR1 and CDR2 (germline): SGHDT, YYEEEE. V lost 4 bases and J lost 8; bases outside the gene matches: 6. CDR3 sequence (DNA): TGTGCCAGCAGCCTCACTAGCGGGAGGGCGGATGAGCAGTTCTTC. This gives the protein CASSLTSGRADEQFF.

V is TRBV9 and J is TRBJ2-7; weak D call: TRBD2 (5 bases). The V end was cut by 1 base, the J end by 0 bases, with 11 bases between. This CDR3 contains 15 residues. Per germline, CDR1 SGDLS and CDR2 YYNGEE. The CDR3: CASSVKVGSSYEQYF. CDR3 DNA sequence: TGTGCCAGCAGCGTAAAGGTGGGGAGCTCCTACGAGCAGTACTTC.

Points on this clone: The junction departs from germline at one end; a sequencing error may be responsible. The chain employs TRBV9 and TRBJ2-5; 11 bases are shared with TRBD2. CDR1 is SGDLS and CDR2 is YYNGEE in the germline V gene. The CDR3 has 17 residues. The DNA for the CDR3 is TGTGCCAGCAGCGTAGCTATGACTAGCGGGGCCCAAGGGACCCAGTACTTC. It encodes CASSVAMTSGAQGTQYF.

This rearrangement joins TRBV7-3 to TRBJ2-3, with TRBD2 matching over 8 bases. V was clipped by 5 bases and J by 5 bases; unmatched bases: 6. From germline, CDR1 is SGHTA and CDR2 FQGTGA. CDR3 length: 14 residues. CDR3 residues: CASSRDTSGDTQYF. The CDR3 region has the DNA TGTGCCAGCAGCCGGGACACTAGCGGAGATACGCAGTATTTT.

The V call is TRBV12-1, the J call TRBJ2-3; TRBD2, as called in the table, went unchecked against the DNA. TRBV12-1 corresponds to a pseudogene. This CDR3 contains 14 residues. The CDR3 DNA reads TGTGCCAGCAGCTCGCGGGACCTAGGAGATACGCAGTATTTT. This encodes CASSSRDLGDTQYF.

The gene calls are TRBV10-3 and TRBJ1-2; D is uncertain. Germline V lookup: CDR1 ENHRY, CDR2 SYGVKD. The V gene lost 4 bases and the J gene lost 7 bases, with 16 bases spanning the gap. This CDR3 contains 14 residues. In DNA form, the CDR3 reads TGTGCCATCAGTGGTCCCGACTTATTTGGTGGCTACACCTTC. Translating it yields CAISGPDLFGGYTF.

This chain uses TRBV27 with TRBJ2-1; D possibly corresponds to TRBD2 (5 bases). V lost 6 bases and J lost 4, with 16 bases in between. This CDR3 is built from 15 residues. Germline loops: CDR1 MNHEY, CDR2 SMNVEV (reference sequence). CDR3 sequence reads: CASSLGISPYNEQFF. The CDR3 DNA reads TGTGCCAGCAGCCTCGGGATCTCACCTTACAATGAGCAGTTCTTC.

The chain carries TRBV5-1 and TRBJ1-4; 11 bases fit TRBD1. The CDR3 runs 15 residues. CDR1 and CDR2 (germline): SGHRS, YFSETQ. The V and J ends lost 4 bases and 7 bases, in that order; junction bases with no gene match: 6. CDR3: CASSAPGTGGEKLFF. For the CDR3, the DNA is TGCGCCAGCAGCGCTCCCGGGACAGGGGGTGAAAAACTGTTTTTT.

This chain links TRBV7-3 with TRBJ2-1; a weak D match, TRBD2 (6 bases). The CDR3 covers 15 residues. V lost 2 bases and J lost 5, with 13 bases in between. The germline V gene has CDR1 SGHTA and CDR2 FQGTGA. The CDR3 sequence is CASSLWGELDNEQFF. The CDR3 DNA reads as TGTGCCAGCAGCTTATGGGGGGAGTTGGACAATGAGCAGTTCTTC.

This chain links TRBV4-2 with TRBJ2-3; 9 nucleotides agree with TRBD2. The CDR3 is made up of 16 amino acids. Per the germline V gene, CDR1 is LGHNA and CDR2 is YNFKEQ. V was clipped by 4 bases and J by 9 bases; unmatched bases: 14. The CDR3, as DNA: TGTGCCAGCAGCCCTTTTGCGGGAGGGACTATAGGCACGCAGTATTTT. Translation gives CASSPFAGGTIGTQYF.

The CDR3 protein is CASSWGTRGAGADTQYF. The CDR3 coding sequence is TGTGCCAGCAGCTGGGGGACTCGGGGGGCGGGGGCAGATACGCAGTATTTT. V and J are TRBV5-6 and TRBJ2-3; tentatively, D is TRBD2 (7 bases). CDR3 length: 17 residues. The germline CDR1 and CDR2 sequences are SGHDT and YYEEEE. Deletions cut 3 bases from V and 4 bases from J, with 21 bases between.

The chain carries TRBV5-6 and TRBJ1-1; tentative D call: TRBD1 (6 bases). V lost 9 bases and J 4 bases, leaving 19 bases between the germline ends. The CDR3 has 14 amino acids. Germline V gives CDR1 SGHDT, CDR2 YYEEEE. The CDR3 nucleotides read TGTGCCACCGAGTTGGGGGCACGCGGCACTGAAGCTTTCTTT. Translating gives CATELGARGTEAFF.

The chain links TRBV6-5 to TRBJ2-7, with 8 bases aligning to TRBD1. This CDR3 region has 15 residues. The germline CDR1 and CDR2 sequences are MNHEY and SVGAGI. V lost 2 bases and J lost 7; bases outside the gene matches: 10. CDR3: CASSYGGTGRQEQYF. The DNA for the CDR3 is TGTGCCAGCAGTTACGGCGGGACAGGACGGCAGGAGCAGTACTTC.

V usage is TRBV4-3 and J usage is TRBJ1-5, with D possibly matching TRBD1 (6 bases). The V gene's germline CDR1 is LGHNA and CDR2 YSLEER. V was cut by 4 bases and J by 6 bases, with 10 bases left in between. This CDR3 has 13 residues. The CDR3 bases are TGCGCCAGCAGCCCAGACAGGTCTCAGCCCCAGCATTTT. Its protein is CASSPDRSQPQHF.

This chain links TRBV10-3 with TRBJ1-1, with 8 positions matching TRBD1. CDR3 length equals 15 residues. V trimming: 4 bases; J trimming: 0 bases; junction bases outside the gene matches: 4. Germline V gene lookup returns CDR1 ENHRY and CDR2 SYGVKD. The CDR3 sequence: CAISGRQGMNTEAFF. DNA for the CDR3: TGTGCCATCAGTGGACGACAGGGGATGAACACTGAAGCTTTCTTT.

The chain employs TRBV19 and TRBJ1-5; D possibly corresponds to TRBD1 (5 bases). The V gene's germline CDR1 is LNHDA and CDR2 SQIVND (reference sequence). Deletions cut 1 base from V and 0 bases from J, with 7 bases between. The CDR3 is made up of 15 amino acids. CDR3 sequence: CASSIGGRSNQPQHF. The CDR3 DNA follows: TGTGCCAGTAGTATAGGGGGCCGTAGCAATCAGCCCCAGCATTTT.

V usage is TRBV27 and J usage is TRBJ2-2; D gene uncertain. CDR3 length: 15 amino acids. V lost 7 bases and J 0 bases, leaving 12 bases between the germline ends. Germline V gene lookup returns CDR1 MNHEY and CDR2 SMNVEV (reference sequence). The CDR3 bases are TGTGCCAGCAACGGCCTAGACGCGAACACCGGGGAGCTGTTTTTT. Encoded protein: CASNGLDANTGELFF.

This rearrangement joins TRBV7-9 to TRBJ2-1; TRBD2 might be the D (5 bases). Trimming shortened V by 4 bases and J by 9 bases, and 13 bases separated the two germline ends. The V gene's germline CDR1 is SEHNR and CDR2 FQNEAQ (reference sequence). This CDR3 region has 13 residues. This CDR3 is CASSSTTRVEQFF. The CDR3, as DNA: TGTGCCAGCAGCTCAACTACTAGGGTTGAGCAGTTCTTC.

The chain uses TRBV5-8 and TRBJ2-5; 11 positions match TRBD2. This CDR3 is 17 amino acids long. Germline assignment: CDR1 SGHTS and CDR2 YDEGEE. The V segment lost 0 bases and the J segment 2 bases; nucleotides outside the gene matches: 6. In nucleotides, the CDR3 is TGTGCCAGCAGCTTGGAACTAGCGGGAGTTTGGCAAGAGACCCAGTACTTC. It is translated as CASSLELAGVWQETQYF.

The table lists this clone with a few counts. J is TRBJ1-5 and V is TRBV25-1, with D possibly TRBD1 on 5 matching bases. The CDR3 covers 12 residues. V was cut by 6 bases and J by 8 bases, with 11 bases left in between. The germline gives CDR1 MGHDK, CDR2 SYGVNS. Here the CDR3 reads CASSFPGEPQHF. The CDR3 DNA reads TGTGCCAGCAGCTTCCCGGGGGAGCCCCAGCATTTT.

The chain uses TRBV28 and TRBJ1-5, with D maybe TRBD1 (6 bases). Germline CDR1 and CDR2: MDHEN and SYDVKM. CDR3 length: 13 amino acids. V gave up 6 bases and J gave up 6 bases, with 12 bases separating them. In nucleotides, the CDR3 is TGTGCCAGCAGACCCGCAGGGGTTCAGCCCCAGCATTTT. It encodes CASRPAGVQPQHF.